The rows below give T cell receptor beta chains drawn from one sample of a study of T cells in Graves' hyperthyroidism and ophthalmopathy. TCRdb ran MiXCR on the multiplex PCR reads and lists one entry per CDR3 protein. Of 480,000 or so distinct CDR3 sequences in the sample, around 50% were seen once. What was sequenced was peripheral blood or thyroid tissue (not recorded which). The receptors derive from an adult woman with Graves' disease, either hyperthyroidism or ophthalmopathy (not recorded which). The CDR3 runs from the conserved cysteine through the conserved F or W. D genes are given only for firm matches. Rows give clone size only sometimes, using once, few, many, or a class for an expanded clone.

J gene,D gene,V gene,clone size,CDR3 protein,CDR3 DNA
TRBJ2-5,-,TRBV15,-,CATSRGDRTTVLETQYF,TGTGCCACCAGCAGAGGGGACCGGACCACGGTATTGGAGACCCAGTACTTC
TRBJ2-7,TRBD1,TRBV9,-,CASSVGGDREYEQYF,TGTGCCAGCAGCGTAGGAGGGGACAGGGAGTACGAGCAGTACTTC
TRBJ2-7,-,TRBV4-1,-,CASSQDSRNYEQYF,TGCGCCAGCAGCCAAGATTCGAGGAACTACGAGCAGTACTTC
TRBJ1-2,TRBD1,TRBV20-1,-,CSARPPGGCYGYTF,TGCAGTGCTAGACCCCCAGGGGGCTGCTATGGCTACACCTTC
TRBJ2-7,-,TRBV2,many,CASTNGRWEQYF,TGTGCCAGCACCAACGGACGGTGGGAGCAGTACTTC
TRBJ2-2,-,TRBV20-1,many,CSAKVGGNTGELFF,TGCAGTGCTAAGGTCGGGGGGAACACCGGGGAGCTGTTTTTT
TRBJ2-5,TRBD2,TRBV29-1,-,CSVWGGQETQYF,TGCAGCGTTTGGGGAGGGCAAGAGACCCAGTACTTC
TRBJ2-3,TRBD2,TRBV6-4,-,CASSDGGESNTQYF,TGTGCCAGCAGTGACGGGGGGGAATCCAATACGCAGTATTTT
TRBJ2-5,TRBD2,TRBV6-5,few,CASSPTSGSGETQYF,TGTGCCAGCAGTCCGACTAGCGGGAGTGGCGAGACCCAGTACTTC
TRBJ2-5,-,TRBV10-3,-,CAISPSLAGGGETQYF,TGTGCCATCAGCCCCTCGTTGGCAGGGGGAGGAGAGACCCAGTACTTC
TRBJ2-7,TRBD1,TRBV6-1,many,CASSGGQSSHEQYF,TGTGCCAGCAGTGGGGGACAGTCATCCCACGAGCAGTACTTC
TRBJ1-1,-,TRBV20-1,-,CSAREGLDSEAFF,TGCAGTGCTAGAGAGGGTCTGGACAGTGAAGCTTTCTTT
TRBJ2-7,TRBD2,TRBV7-6,-,CASSTSQGRGGGEQYF,TGTGCCAGCAGCACTTCACAGGGGCGGGGGGGGGGGGAGCAGTACTTC
TRBJ2-5,-,TRBV2,few,CASSEGLYQETQYF,TGTGCCAGCAGCGAGGGACTGTACCAAGAGACCCAGTACTTC
TRBJ1-5,TRBD1,TRBV7-6,-,CASSFGATGQSDQPQHF,TGTGCTAGCAGCTTTGGTGCAACGGGACAGTCCGATCAGCCCCAGCATTTT
TRBJ1-6,TRBD1,TRBV11-2,many,CASSLDLQGSRSPLHF,TGTGCCAGCAGCTTAGATCTACAGGGGAGTAGGTCACCCCTCCACTTT
TRBJ1-2,-,TRBV20-1,-,CSARAGGPYGHTF,TGCAGTGCTAGAGCGGGAGGTCCCTATGGCCACACCTTC
TRBJ2-7,TRBD2,TRBV12-3/TRBV12-4,-,CASRPGQGKREGSPSYEQYF,TGTGCCAGCAGGCCTGGACAGGGCAAGCGGGAGGGGTCTCCCTCCTACGAGCAGTACTTC
TRBJ2-1,TRBD2,TRBV29-1,few,CSVGLAGGWEQFF,TGCAGCGTTGGACTAGCGGGGGGATGGGAGCAGTTCTTC
TRBJ1-2,TRBD1,TRBV30,-,CAWRLGGADFLYTF,TGTGCCTGGAGATTAGGGGGCGCGGATTTTCTCTACACCTTC
TRBJ2-7,TRBD2,TRBV7-6,many,CASSLAAGGVYEQYF,TGTGCCAGCAGCTTGGCGGCGGGAGGGGTTTACGAGCAGTACTTC
TRBJ2-7,-,TRBV29-1,-,CSVGSRAKNYEQYF,TGCAGCGTGGGGTCACGCGCTAAAAACTACGAGCAGTACTTC
TRBJ2-7,-,TRBV10-3,-,CAISPSVWGVSSYEQYF,TGTGCCATCAGCCCATCGGTATGGGGAGTGAGCTCCTACGAGCAGTACTTC
TRBJ2-2,-,TRBV11-2,many,CASSLWNTGELFF,TGTGCCAGCAGCTTGTGGAACACCGGGGAGCTGTTTTTT
TRBJ1-4,-,TRBV10-2,-,CASNRGGYEKLFF,TGCGCCAGCAACCGGGGGGGTTATGAAAAACTGTTTTTT
TRBJ1-2,TRBD1,TRBV29-1,-,CSTTGNYGYTF,TGCAGCACGACAGGGAACTATGGCTACACCTTC
TRBJ1-5,-,TRBV11-2,once,CASSLGSTTGQPQHF,TGTGCCAGCAGCTTAGGAAGCACAACGGGGCAGCCCCAGCATTTT
TRBJ2-3,-,TRBV12-3/TRBV12-4,-,CASRPGMGDTQYF,TGTGCCAGCAGGCCAGGGATGGGAGATACGCAGTATTTT
TRBJ1-1,-,TRBV15,few,CATSRDSTTEAFF,TGTGCCACCAGCAGAGACAGCACCACTGAAGCTTTCTTT
TRBJ1-6,TRBD1,TRBV15,few,CATSSWPTGGDSPLHF,TGTGCCACCAGCTCATGGCCGACAGGGGGGGATTCACCCCTCCACTTT
TRBJ2-7,TRBD2,TRBV29-1,-,CSVVPTSGGFYEQYF,TGCAGCGTCGTTCCGACTAGCGGAGGATTTTACGAGCAGTACTTC
TRBJ1-2,TRBD1,TRBV6-1,-,CASAGDRGPNTF,TGTGCCAGTGCAGGGGACAGGGGTCCAAACACCTTC
TRBJ1-2,-,TRBV20-1,-,CSASKPEFGYTF,TGCAGTGCTAGTAAACCAGAATTTGGCTACACCTTC
TRBJ2-7,-,TRBV7-2,-,CASSSGRGVDEQYF,TGTGCCAGCAGCTCGGGCAGGGGGGTCGACGAGCAGTACTTC
TRBJ1-5,-,TRBV20-1,few,CSATHLWGGDQPQHF,TGCAGTGCTACCCACCTATGGGGGGGGGATCAGCCCCAGCATTTT
TRBJ2-6,TRBD1,TRBV4-3,many,CASSLRTGGFSSGANVLTF,TGCGCCAGCAGCCTTCGGACAGGAGGTTTCAGCTCTGGGGCCAACGTCCTGACTTTC
TRBJ1-5,-,TRBV5-1,-,CASSFGDSLNQPQHF,TGCGCCAGCAGCTTCGGGGATTCCTTAAATCAGCCCCAGCATTTT
TRBJ2-7,TRBD2,TRBV29-1,-,CSATRLAHSYEQYF,TGCAGCGCCACCCGACTAGCGCACTCCTACGAGCAGTACTTC
TRBJ1-3,-,TRBV3-1,-,CASSQVLRTRGHGNTIYF,TGTGCCAGCAGCCAAGTACTTAGGACCAGGGGCCATGGAAACACCATATATTTT
TRBJ1-3,-,TRBV10-3,once,CAINERRTGNTIYF,TGTGCCATCAATGAGAGACGTACTGGAAACACCATATATTTT
TRBJ2-7,TRBD1,TRBV7-8,-,CASRKLGQGIYEQYF,TGTGCCAGCAGAAAACTCGGACAGGGGATCTACGAGCAGTACTTC
TRBJ2-3,-,TRBV15,-,CATSRVDRTDTQYF,TGTGCCACCAGCAGAGTAGATCGCACAGATACGCAGTATTTT
TRBJ2-7,-,TRBV4-3,few,CASSSHREDYEQYF,TGCGCCAGCAGCTCCCACCGGGAAGACTACGAGCAGTACTTC
TRBJ2-7,TRBD1,TRBV5-1,-,CASSPPTGTGYEQYF,TGCGCCAGCAGCCCCCCGACCGGGACAGGCTACGAGCAGTACTTC
TRBJ2-5,-,TRBV6-6,few,CASSLESSQETQYF,TGTGCCAGCAGTTTAGAGTCTAGCCAAGAGACCCAGTACTTC
TRBJ1-4,-,TRBV7-8,-,CASSANRVLSNEKLFF,TGTGCCAGCAGCGCTAACAGGGTCCTCAGTAATGAAAAACTGTTTTTT
TRBJ1-1,-,TRBV5-1,-,CASSPRTDNTEAFF,TGTGCCAGCAGCCCCCGGACAGACAACACTGAAGCTTTCTTT
TRBJ1-1,TRBD1,TRBV5-5,-,CASSWQGDTEAFF,TGTGCCAGCAGCTGGCAGGGGGACACTGAAGCTTTCTTT
TRBJ1-5,-,TRBV7-8,many,CASSLSADQPQHF,TGTGCCAGCAGCTTGTCGGCGGATCAGCCCCAGCATTTT
TRBJ1-2,-,TRBV2,few,CASSESGDNYGYTF,TGTGCTAGCAGTGAGTCCGGGGACAACTATGGCTACACCTTC
TRBJ1-3,-,TRBV5-4,few,CAGGPMAGNTIYF,TGTGCCGGCGGCCCAATGGCTGGAAACACCATATATTTT
TRBJ2-7,-,TRBV28,few,CASRGLRNEQYF,TGTGCCAGCAGAGGCTTGCGGAACGAGCAGTACTTC
TRBJ1-1,-,TRBV24-1,few,CATSARDWSTEAFF,TGTGCCACCAGTGCTAGAGATTGGTCCACTGAAGCTTTCTTT